This T cell receptor (beta chain) was observed in a study of T cell repertoires in cytomegalovirus infection (dated by TCRdb to between 2019 and 2020). Background for the entire study: Alongside well-studied HLA-B-restricted epitopes, the peptide stimulations were aimed at recently identified HLA-C-restricted CMV epitopes, whose presentation resists viral immunomodulation. The HLA type of each donor mattered for the analysis, because public TCR beta signatures pointed to carriage of CMV infection along with the matching HLA type.

The sample's treatment or condition label, in plain terms: in vitro stimulation with specific CMV peptide epitopes to enrich CMV-specific T cells. Many counts were recorded for this clonotype. The antigen it recognizes is unknown. No much larger clonotype is one base removed from it; base qualities were not supplied. General conclusions and limits of the study: The ex vivo response was dominated by HLA-C-restricted CMV-specific TCR beta clonotypes, which also provided the single most frequent clonotype in two of eight donors. Cumulative frequency of public TCR beta family members discriminated carriers of CMV infection plus the relevant HLA type in this cohort and an independent 352-donor cohort.

These reads were obtained on an Illumina HiSeq 1500. The public reads were quality trimmed at Q25 with fastp and then assembled into clones with MiXCR by TCRdb, keeping productive beta chains. Rows with one shared CDR3 protein collapse into an entry with the most common genes and DNA. The sample yields around 55,000 distinct CDR3 sequences; 15% to 25% were counted once. Around 27% of the sample is in the top ten clones. The receptor was derived from a human donor in good health (CMV status not recorded). Some clones in this sample may be carry-over from other donors' samples. The material sequenced was CD8+ T cells from cultured PBMCs, taken from culture after CMV antigen stimulation.

The nucleotide sequence reads TGTGCCAGCACTGACGTCAGGAACACTGAAGCTTTCTTT. This gives the protein CASTDVRNTEAFF. Here the chain combines TRBV6-2 or TRBV6-3 and TRBJ1-1, with no confident D gene call. Counted from cysteine to phenylalanine, this CDR3 has 13 amino acids. Of the read, only the CDR3 DNA is kept; its 39 bases are in frame from base 1. CDR1 and CDR2, per the germline V gene, are MNHEY and SVGEGT. V loses 7 bases, J loses 1 base, and the germline ends lie 10 bases apart.